This TCR beta chain originates from a study of lymphopenia after photon versus proton radiotherapy. Libraries were prepared by immunoSEQ multiplex PCR; TCRdb keeps only in-frame clonotypes and omits some of them. The sample contains 50,000 to 60,000 clones, roughly 90% of which appear only once. Germline V CDR1 and CDR2: MNHEY, SMNVEV (reference sequence). The CDR3 is 15 amino acids. V was clipped by 0 bases and J by 7 bases; unmatched bases: 2. This clone has just a few counts. The receptor was derived from a woman aged 40 to 50 with cholangiocarcinoma. The chain combines TRBV27 with TRBJ1-6, with 8 nucleotides matching TRBD1. Sequencing used peripheral blood, obtained from a patient treated with photon-based radiotherapy. CDR3 coding DNA: TGTGCCAGCAGTTTATCCCGACAGGGGAATTCACCCCTCCACTTT. It yields the protein CASSLSRQGNSPLHF.